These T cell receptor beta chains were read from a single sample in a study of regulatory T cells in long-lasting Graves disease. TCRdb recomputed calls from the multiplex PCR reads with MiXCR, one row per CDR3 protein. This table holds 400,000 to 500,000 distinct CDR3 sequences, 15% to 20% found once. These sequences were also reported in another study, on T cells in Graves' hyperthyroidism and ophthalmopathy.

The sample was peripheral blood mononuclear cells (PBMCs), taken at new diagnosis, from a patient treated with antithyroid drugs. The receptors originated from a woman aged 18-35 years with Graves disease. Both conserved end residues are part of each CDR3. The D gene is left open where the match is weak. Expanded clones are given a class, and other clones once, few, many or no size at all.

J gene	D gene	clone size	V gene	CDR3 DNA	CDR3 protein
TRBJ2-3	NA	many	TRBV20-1	TGCAGCGGTCTATCGGGAGCCCCAGATACGCAGTATTTT	CSGLSGAPDTQYF
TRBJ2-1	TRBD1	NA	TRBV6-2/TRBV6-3	TGTGCCAGCAGCCGAGACAGGGTGAGCTCAAATGAGCAGTTCTTC	CASSRDRVSSNEQFF
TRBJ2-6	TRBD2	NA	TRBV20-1	TGCAGTGTCTCTCCGGGGGGACGCAACTCTGGGGCCAACGTCCTGACTTTC	CSVSPGGRNSGANVLTF
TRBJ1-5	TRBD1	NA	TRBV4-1	TGCGCCAGCAGCCAAGAGGACAGGGGGGGTCAGCCCCAGCATTTT	CASSQEDRGGQPQHF
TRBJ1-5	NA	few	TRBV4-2	TGTGCCAGCAGCCAAGACGAGTCCAACATATTTGGCAATCAGCCCCAGCATTTT	CASSQDESNIFGNQPQHF
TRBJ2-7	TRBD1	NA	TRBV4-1	TGCGCCAGCAGCCGGGGGACAGGGGTGAACTACGAGCAGTACTTC	CASSRGTGVNYEQYF
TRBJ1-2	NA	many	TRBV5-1	TGCGCCAGCAGCTATTCCGGGACAACCATACCTAACTATGGCTACACCTTC	CASSYSGTTIPNYGYTF
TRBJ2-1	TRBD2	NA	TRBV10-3	TGTGCCATCAGTGAATCCCCCACGGGGGGGAATGAGCAGTTCTTC	CAISESPTGGNEQFF
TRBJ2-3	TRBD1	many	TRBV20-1	TGCAGTGCCCGGGACAGGGCTGATACGCAGTATTTT	CSARDRADTQYF
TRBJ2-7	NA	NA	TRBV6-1	TGTGCCAGCAGCCCCGGGTCCTACGAGAAGTACTTC	CASSPGSYEKYF
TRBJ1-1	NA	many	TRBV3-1	TGTGCCAGCAGCCAAGTAGGAGTGAACACTGAAGCTTTCTTT	CASSQVGVNTEAFF
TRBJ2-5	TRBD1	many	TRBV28	TGTGCCAGCAGTACCTCCAGGGGGCTCGAGACCCAGTACTTC	CASSTSRGLETQYF
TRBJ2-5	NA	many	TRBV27	TGTGCCACCAGAAAAGCCGACCTCGGGCCACTAAAGGGGGCCCAGTACTTC	CATRKADLGPLKGAQYF
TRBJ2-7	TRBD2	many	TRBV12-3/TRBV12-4	TGTGCCAGCAGTATAGGACTAGCGGGCGGGGAGCAGTACTTC	CASSIGLAGGEQYF
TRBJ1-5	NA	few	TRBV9	TGTGCCAGCAGCCCCCCTCAGGGGCCCCAGCATTTT	CASSPPQGPQHF
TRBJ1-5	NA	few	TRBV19	TGTGCCAGTAGTATAGGGGACGGAAATCAGCCCCAGCATTTT	CASSIGDGNQPQHF
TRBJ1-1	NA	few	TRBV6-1	TGTGCCAGCAGCCAAAGTAATGAAGCTTTCTTT	CASSQSNEAFF
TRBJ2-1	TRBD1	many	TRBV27	TGTGCCAGCACCGTGGACAGGGCGGAATATGAGCAGTTCTTC	CASTVDRAEYEQFF
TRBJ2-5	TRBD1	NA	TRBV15	TGTGCCACCAGCAGAGTATTGGACAGGCAAGAGACCCAGTACTTC	CATSRVLDRQETQYF
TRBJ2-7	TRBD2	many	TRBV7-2	TGTGCCAGCAGCTTCATTAGCGGGAGTGGGTCCGAGCAGTACTTC	CASSFISGSGSEQYF
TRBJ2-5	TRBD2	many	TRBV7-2	TGTGCCAGCAGCTTAGTGGGGGGACTAGGGGCGGGGTTAGAGACCCAGTACTTC	CASSLVGGLGAGLETQYF
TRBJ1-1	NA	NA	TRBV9	TGTGCCAGCAGCGTAGACGGGGTTGAAGCTTTCTTT	CASSVDGVEAFF
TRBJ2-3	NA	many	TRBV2	TGTGCCAGCAGTCCGGGACTCATAATCACAGATACGCAGTATTTT	CASSPGLIITDTQYF